This T cell receptor (beta chain) originates from a study of cytomegalovirus exposure and HLA in healthy donors. Findings and limits, study-wide: Reports indicated that the classifier achieved high specificity and sensitivity in diagnosing cytomegalovirus status. In a later analysis, compared with equally common non-associated chains, HLA-associated beta chains were more expanded. Most of the TCR beta V segments (in an earlier analysis) were productive either about 87% or about 30% of the time. Among immune exposure information, only CMV serostatus was available.

PCR involved 60 Vbeta and 13 Jbeta primers. The assay was immunoSEQ multiplex PCR, and TCRdb's table has in-frame clones only and misses some. The repertoire has about 120,000 clones, more than 55% of them found once; the top ten carry approximately 1.5%. With 6 bases removed from V and 0 bases from J, the gap between germline ends came to 11 bases. The CDR3 has 14 amino acids. CDR1 and CDR2 from the germline V gene are MNHEY and SMNVEV (reference sequence). To note about this clone: What it binds is unknown.

Sequenced sample: PBMCs. This rearrangement joins TRBV27 to TRBJ1-1; D uncertain. This sequence originates from a man aged 18 to 29 in good health and CMV-seronegative. The CDR3 spells CASSPRGMNTEAFF. CDR3 nucleotides: TGTGCCAGCAGCCCCCGGGGAATGAACACTGAAGCTTTCTTT.